The sample holds many counts of the clone carrying this T cell receptor beta chain. The data belong to a study of human T cells and chemical hapten exposure. Across the study: How much TCR each sample yielded varied, mostly because pooled library volumes differed slightly.

Before extraction, the whole blood was not fractionated, and total RNA was taken from it. Single cDNA molecules in the library carried unique molecular identifiers attached during preparation. TCRdb re-analysed the 5' RACE reads in MiXCR, keeping a single row per CDR3 protein. The table shows some 150,000 distinct CDR3 sequences, with about 4% occurring only once. The CDR3 runs 19 residues. Germline V gene sequence: CDR1 LNHDA, CDR2 SQIVND (reference sequence). V dropped 6 bases and J dropped 1 base, with 22 bases sitting between them. The sequence was obtained from a female donor in good health. The chain has TRBV19 and TRBJ2-6, with D uncertain. The CDR3 DNA follows: TGTGCCAGTAGCAAACGCCAGGTTGAATTATCATCTGGGGCCAACGTCCTGACTTTC. It codes for CASSKRQVELSSGANVLTF.